This T cell receptor (beta chain) was recorded in a study of tumor-infiltrating lymphocytes in primary liver carcinoma. General study results and limits: Researchers did not compare CD4+ and CD8+ repertoires, as samples were bulk unsorted. Less overlap was seen in tumor-adjacent and tumor-blood pairs than in tumor region pairs.

Production of TCR beta cDNA used around 460 ng total RNA together with a constant-region primer. ARM-PCR was slightly modified, and three nested multiplex PCR rounds with it gave rise to the TCR beta libraries. In the first two PCR rounds, TRBV1-TRBV30 forward primers were paired with a C-beta reverse primer, and each round lasted roughly 10 cycles. TCRdb re-called the multiplex PCR reads with MiXCR, one entry per CDR3 protein. The sample records about 200,000 distinct CDR3 sequences, 65% being singletons. About this clonotype: Its target is not known.

Looked up from germline, CDR1 is MDHEN and CDR2 is SYDVKM. V lost 5 bases, J lost 6 bases, and 15 bases lay in between. The CDR3 has 14 amino acids. The study extracted blood RNA from unsorted whole blood and also extracted germline DNA. These patients lived with chronic HBV infection and had never been treated. Approximately 4 milliliters of peripheral blood were drawn preoperatively. Sequenced input: peripheral blood. The clonotype comes from a woman aged 55-69 years with primary liver carcinoma and hepatitis B virus infection. The chain uses TRBV28 and TRBJ2-3; unclear D gene. CDR3 in amino acids: CASSTSGAQDTQYF. The CDR3 region has the DNA TGTGCCAGCAGTACCTCGGGCGCGCAGGATACGCAGTATTTT.